This is a list of T cell receptor beta chains from one sample in a study. Using its own MiXCR run on the 5' RACE reads, TCRdb lists one record per CDR3 protein. In the table there are roughly 8,200 distinct CDR3 sequences, 52% of which are singletons. Source material: memory CD4+ T cells sorted from a lymph node. Every receptor here comes from a female donor with breast cancer. Both conserved end residues are part of each CDR3. D genes are given only for firm matches. Clone size appears in some rows only: once, few, many, or a class for an expanded clone.

>TRBD2|TRBJ2-7|TRBV28|NA
CASSLPQGLAARYEQYF
TGTGCCAGCAGTTTACCCCAAGGACTAGCGGCCCGCTACGAGCAGTACTTC
>NA|TRBJ2-5|TRBV28|few
CATTRDILGTQYF
TGTGCCACCACACGGGACATATTGGGGACCCAGTACTTC
>TRBD1|TRBJ2-5|TRBV7-9|NA
CASSGTGIYETQYF
TGTGCCAGCAGCGGGACAGGGATTTATGAGACCCAGTACTTC
>NA|TRBJ1-2|TRBV27|NA
CASRKASGAGYTF
TGTGCCAGCAGGAAGGCCTCCGGGGCTGGCTACACCTTC
>TRBD1|TRBJ1-1|TRBV5-1|NA
CASGTGEVNTEAFF
TGCGCCAGCGGAACAGGGGAAGTGAACACTGAAGCTTTCTTT
>TRBD2|TRBJ2-1|TRBV20-1|NA
CSARGLAGQGNEQFF
TGCAGTGCTAGGGGACTAGCGGGACAGGGAAATGAGCAGTTCTTC
>TRBD1|TRBJ1-4|TRBV4-1|NA
CASSRSGTENEKLFF
TGCGCCAGCAGCCGTTCCGGGACAGAAAATGAAAAACTGTTTTTT
>TRBD2|TRBJ2-1|TRBV12-3/TRBV12-4|NA
CASSLVAGTYNEQLF
TGTGCCAGCAGTTTAGTAGCGGGTACCTACAATGAGCAGCTCTTC
>TRBD2|TRBJ2-3|TRBV30|NA
CAWRLAGDTQYF
TGTGCCTGGCGACTAGCGGGAGATACGCAGTATTTT
>TRBD1|TRBJ1-2|TRBV5-1|NA
CASSLEEGARYGYTF
TGCGCCAGCAGCTTGGAAGAGGGGGCGCGGTATGGCTACACCTTC
>NA|TRBJ2-1|TRBV4-2|NA
CASSQDTRKAYNEQFF
TGTGCCAGCAGCCAAGACACCCGTAAGGCCTACAATGAGCAGTTCTTC
>NA|TRBJ1-1|TRBV7-9|NA
CASSLGRNTEAFF
TGTGCCAGCAGCTTAGGACGGAACACTGAAGCTTTCTTT
>NA|TRBJ2-7|TRBV28|NA
CASSLRRTGHYLPTEQYF
TGTGCCAGCAGCCTTCGCCGGACTGGGCATTATCTACCTACGGAGCAGTACTTC
>TRBD2|TRBJ2-1|TRBV5-1|few
CASSLGLAVDEQFF
TGCGCCAGCAGCCTAGGACTAGCGGTGGATGAGCAGTTCTTC
>NA|TRBJ2-5|TRBV21-1|few
CASSKGDGETQYF
TGTGCCAGCAGCAAGGGCGATGGGGAGACCCAGTACTTC
>NA|TRBJ2-3|TRBV29-1|NA
CSVSESSGSTDTQYF
TGCAGCGTTTCCGAATCAAGCGGGAGCACAGATACGCAGTATTTT
>TRBD1|TRBJ2-3|TRBV29-1|NA
CSVILDRGGTDTQYF
TGCAGCGTTATCCTAGACAGGGGGGGCACAGATACGCAGTATTTT
>TRBD1|TRBJ1-1|TRBV12-3/TRBV12-4|few
CASSPRPGQVAFF
TGTGCCAGCAGTCCGCGACCGGGACAGGTGGCTTTCTTT
>TRBD1|TRBJ2-3|TRBV5-1|NA
CASSVPQGASTDTQYF
TGCGCCAGCAGCGTGCCACAGGGGGCCAGCACAGATACGCAGTATTTT
>TRBD2|TRBJ2-7|TRBV29-1|NA
CSALLAGGYEQYF
TGCAGCGCCTTACTAGCGGGAGGCTACGAGCAGTACTTC
>NA|TRBJ2-7|TRBV7-2|few
CASSLAGTYYEQYF
TGTGCCAGCAGCTTGGCCGGGACCTACTACGAGCAGTACTTC
>NA|TRBJ2-2|TRBV28|NA
CASSLFFRLGNPNTGELFF
TGTGCCAGCAGTTTGTTTTTCAGGTTGGGGAACCCGAACACCGGGGAGCTGTTTTTT